These 22 T cell receptor beta chains were all obtained from the same sample, sequenced in a study of lymphopenia after photon versus proton radiotherapy. The protocol was immunoSEQ multiplex PCR, while the TCRdb copy is restricted to in-frame clones and leaves out a portion. The profile covers 15,000 to 20,000 clones, with 80% to 90% appearing a single time and approximately 9.1% taken by the ten largest. The specimen was peripheral blood, collected from a patient treated with proton-based radiotherapy. The receptor set was obtained from a man in his sixties or seventies with pancreatic cancer.

J is TRBJ1-4 and V is TRBV19, with no clear D. Germline V lookup: CDR1 LNHDA, CDR2 SQIVND (reference sequence). CDR3 size: 14 residues. Trimming took off 5 bases at V and 7 bases at J, with 14 bases between the two ends. The CDR3 spells CASSQRRPVEKLFF. CDR3 bases: TGTGCCAGTAGTCAGCGGCGTCCGGTTGAAAAACTGTTTTTT.

There are a few counts of this clone. The CDR3 DNA reads as TGCAGCGCCCACGGTGGGGATGGGGCCAACGTCCTGACTTTC. Residues: CSAHGGDGANVLTF. The chain combines TRBV29-1 with TRBJ2-6; no reliable D call. Germline loops: CDR1 SQVTM, CDR2 ANQGSEA. The CDR3 contains 14 residues. V lost 7 bases and J 3 bases, leaving 13 bases between the germline ends.

The DNA of the CDR3 is TGTGCCAGCAGCACGACAGGGAACACCGGGGAGCTGTTTTTT. Translation gives CASSTTGNTGELFF. V is TRBV7-6 and J is TRBJ2-2, with TRBD1 as a possible D gene (6 bases). The V and J ends lost 5 bases and 1 base respectively, with 8 bases between them. The CDR3 contains 14 residues. Per germline, CDR1 SGHVS and CDR2 FNYEAQ.

The V and J genes are TRBV12-5 and TRBJ2-1; possible D gene TRBD2, 7 bases. The germline V gene encodes CDR1 LGHNT and CDR2 FRNRAP. Deletions cut 2 bases from V and 3 bases from J, with 11 bases between. This CDR3 comprises 15 residues. CDR3 sequence reads: CASGLRGGGYNEQFF. The CDR3 nucleotides read TGTGCTAGTGGTTTGAGGGGGGGCGGCTACAATGAGCAGTTCTTC.

The chain uses TRBV4-1 and TRBJ1-2; 7 bases align to TRBD1. V trimming: 6 bases; J trimming: 2 bases; junction bases outside the gene matches: 3. The CDR3 extends over 13 amino acids. CDR1 and CDR2 from the germline V gene are MGHRA and YSYEKL. The CDR3 DNA reads TGCGCCAGCAGTCTGGGACAGAACTATGGCTACACCTTC. Its translation is CASSLGQNYGYTF.

The chain combines TRBV25-1 with TRBJ1-4; possibly TRBD1 for D (5 bases). Deletions cut 1 base from V and 7 bases from J, with 16 bases between. The CDR3 length is 16 residues. The germline V gene has CDR1 MGHDK and CDR2 SYGVNS. CDR3 residues: CASSESPGQGGEKLFF. The CDR3 bases are TGTGCCAGCAGTGAATCCCCGGGGCAGGGCGGTGAAAAACTGTTTTTT.

The chain employs TRBV11-3 and TRBJ2-1, with 8 bases fitting TRBD2. Germline CDR1 SGHNT, CDR2 YENEEA. Losses at the gene ends were 7 bases for V and 10 bases for J; bases not matched to a gene: 9. This CDR3 is built from 13 residues. The CDR3 reads CASTRRTGGEQFF. The CDR3 region has the DNA TGTGCCAGCACAAGAAGGACGGGGGGGGAGCAGTTCTTC.

This clone was picked up a small number of times. The V call is TRBV15, the J call TRBJ1-1; a possible D gene is TRBD1 (5 bases). The CDR3 extends over 16 amino acids. Trimming left V 0 bases short and J 5 bases short, with 16 bases between. Germline CDR1 is LNHNV and CDR2 is YYDKDF (reference sequence). CDR3 residues: CATSRDLTGGLTEAFF. The CDR3, as DNA: TGTGCCACCAGCAGAGACCTCACCGGGGGGTTGACTGAAGCTTTCTTT.

The V call is TRBV25-1, the J call TRBJ1-6; maybe TRBD1 (6 bases). V was pared by 4 bases and J by 4 bases, with 14 bases between. The CDR3 has 16 amino acids. Germline V gene data show CDR1 as MGHDK and CDR2 as SYGVNS. For the CDR3, the DNA is TGTGCCAGCAGTGGGAATCAGGGGTTTTATAATTCACCCCTCCACTTT. This codes for CASSGNQGFYNSPLHF.

The chain links TRBV6-6 to TRBJ1-3; no definite D call. Trimming removed 6 bases from V and 0 bases from J, with 12 bases in between. The CDR3 spans 15 residues. Germline-derived CDR1 and CDR2 are MNHNY and SVGAGI (reference sequence). The CDR3 is CASRSDGSSGNTIYF. The DNA for the CDR3 is TGTGCCAGCAGATCGGACGGGAGCTCTGGAAACACCATATATTTT.

V usage is TRBV10-3 and J usage is TRBJ2-2; D is perhaps TRBD1 (6 bases). The CDR3 contains 13 residues. Trimming removed 5 bases from V and 5 bases from J, with 9 bases in between. Germline CDR1 ENHRY, CDR2 SYGVKD. The CDR3 protein is CAISKRGTGELFF. As DNA, the CDR3 is TGTGCCATCAGTAAAAGGGGGACCGGGGAGCTGTTTTTT.

The J gene is TRBJ1-3, the V gene TRBV6-6; D is ambiguous. The germline V gene has CDR1 MNHNY and CDR2 SVGAGI (reference sequence). Trimming cost V 3 bases and J 4 bases, with 4 bases left between them. The CDR3 consists of 12 residues. CDR3: CASSYEGNTIYF. The CDR3 DNA reads TGTGCCAGCAGTTATGAGGGAAACACCATATATTTT.

The chain recombines TRBV6-5 with TRBJ2-1, with a possible D match to TRBD2 (6 bases). There are 14 residues in the CDR3. V was pared by 5 bases and J by 2 bases, with 10 bases between. Germline CDR1 is MNHEY and CDR2 is SVGAGI. DNA of the CDR3: TGTGCCAGCAGTCCCCGGGAGACCTACAATGAGCAGTTCTTC. This gives the protein CASSPRETYNEQFF.

This clone was counted a few times. V and J are TRBV7-3 and TRBJ2-1; TRBD2 is a possible D gene (5 bases). This CDR3 has 15 residues. V shed 4 bases and J shed 5 bases, with 15 bases lying between them. From germline, CDR1 is SGHTA and CDR2 FQGTGA. CDR3 in DNA: TGTGCCAGCAGCTCCCTTGGGAGAGTGGACAATGAGCAGTTCTTC. As protein: CASSSLGRVDNEQFF. Full variable domain (outside the CDR3, taken from reference TRBV7-3 and TRBJ2-1): GAGVSQTPSNKVTEKGKYVELRCDPISGHTALYWYRQSLGQGPEFLIYFQGTGAADDSGLPNDRFFAVRPEGSVSTLKIQRTERGDSAVYLCASSSLGRVDNEQFFGPGTRLTVL.

V gene TRBV9 combines with J gene TRBJ1-6; no definite D call. The CDR3 runs 13 residues. Germline V CDR1 and CDR2: SGDLS, YYNGEE. Trimming stripped 1 base from V and 9 bases from J, with 8 bases between. The CDR3 nucleotides are TGTGCCAGCAGCGTATCCGCCGGTTCACCCCTCCACTTT. Its protein is CASSVSAGSPLHF.

The chain combines TRBV6-5 with TRBJ1-2; unclear D gene. This CDR3 comprises 14 residues. The germline V gene encodes CDR1 MNHEY and CDR2 SVGAGI. With 10 bases removed from V and 0 bases from J, the gap between germline ends came to 15 bases. The CDR3 bases are TGTGCCACCATACAGCCCCTCGCTAACTATGGCTACACCTTC. Protein sequence: CATIQPLANYGYTF.

The chain is built from TRBV11-3 and TRBJ2-7, with 9 bases fitting TRBD2. After removal of 0 bases from V and 4 bases from J, the junction contained 13 bases not matched to a gene. The germline V gene encodes CDR1 SGHNT and CDR2 YENEEA. The CDR3 totals 18 residues. CDR3 coding DNA: TGTGCCAGCAGCTTAGAAACTAGCGGGCGACATGTGATATACGAGCAGTACTTC. Translation: CASSLETSGRHVIYEQYF. Looking up the rest from reference TRBV11-3 and TRBJ2-7 gives the full variable domain: EAGVVQSPRYKIIEKKQPVAFWCNPISGHNTLYWYLQNLGQGPELLIRYENEEAVDDSQLPKDRFSAERLKGVDSTLKIQPAELGDSAVYLCASSLETSGRHVIYEQYFGPGTRLTVT.

This clone occurred a few times. The chain employs TRBV19 and TRBJ2-1; D remains unclear. Germline V gene sequence: CDR1 LNHDA, CDR2 SQIVND (reference sequence). The CDR3 loop spans 12 amino acids. V lost 1 base and J 10 bases, leaving 8 bases between the germline ends. The CDR3 sequence is CASSIGQSEQFF. CDR3 in DNA: TGTGCCAGTAGTATAGGACAAAGCGAGCAGTTCTTC.

The genes are TRBV5-8 and TRBJ1-3; 9 bases align to TRBD1. J lost 5 bases, V lost 4 bases, and 7 bases had no gene match. Germline V gene sequence: CDR1 SGHTS, CDR2 YDEGEE. This CDR3 contains 15 residues. The CDR3 protein is CASSRKQGARNTIYF. The CDR3 DNA is TGTGCCAGCAGCCGAAAACAGGGGGCGCGAAACACCATATATTTT.

The chain uses TRBV5-1 and TRBJ1-4; TRBD1 matches at 7 bases. J was trimmed by 8 bases and V by 2 bases; bases with no gene match: 9. Germline V lookup: CDR1 SGHRS, CDR2 YFSETQ. The CDR3 loop spans 15 amino acids. The chain's CDR3 is CASSFARDSEEKLFF. The CDR3 region has the DNA TGCGCCAGCAGCTTCGCCCGGGACAGTGAAGAAAAACTGTTTTTT.

This chain joins TRBV30 and TRBJ2-6; TRBD2 agrees at 7 bases. The CDR3 is 19 residues long. The J segment lost 0 bases and the V segment lost 5 bases, leaving 16 bases of the junction unmatched. CDR1 is GTSNPN and CDR2 is SVGIG in the germline V gene (reference sequence). The CDR3 DNA follows: TGTGCCTGGTCTAACCCCTTTAGCTGGGGGGGCTCTGGGGCCAACGTCCTGACTTTC. Translated: CAWSNPFSWGGSGANVLTF. The entire variable domain, with the rest obtained from reference TRBV30 and TRBJ2-6, is as follows: SQTIHQWPATLVQPVGSPLSLECTVEGTSNPNLYWYRQAAGRGLQLLFYSVGIGQISSEVPQNLSASRPQDRQFILSSKKLLLSDSGFYLCAWSNPFSWGGSGANVLTFGAGSRLTVL.

This chain connects TRBV7-8 to TRBJ2-2; D ambiguous. CDR1 is SGHVS and CDR2 is FQNEAQ in the germline V gene. CDR3 length equals 15 residues. V was trimmed by 3 bases and J by 2 bases, leaving 10 bases between them. The CDR3 is CASSFLVGNTGELFF. For the CDR3, the DNA is TGTGCCAGCAGCTTTTTAGTGGGTAACACCGGGGAGCTGTTTTTT. The full variable domain, with the rest looked up from reference TRBV7-8 and TRBJ2-2, is GAGVSQSPRYKVAKRGQDVALRCDPISGHVSLFWYQQALGQGPEFLTYFQNEAQLDKSGLPSDRFFAERPEGSVSTLKIQRTQQEDSAVYLCASSFLVGNTGELFFGEGSRLTVL.